This TCR beta chain appears in the sequencing data of a study of blood T cell repertoires in COVID-19 (dated by TCRdb to the early 2020s). Turning to the overall study: The collaborator samples originated in the United States, Italy and Spain and spanned the acute and convalescent phases of COVID-19. The dataset comprised deeply sampled blood TCRbeta repertoires from subjects exposed to, actively infected with, or recovered from COVID-19. Where available, HLA class I and class II types were obtained from metadata supplied by the sample provider rather than from assay-based typing. The samples were drawn from two sources: the first 160 participants of the ongoing ImmuneRACE study, and over 1,000 subjects contributed by 6 global collaborators. The prospective study material was composed of cDNA or gDNA derived from T cells, B-cell-depleted T cells, or PBMCs. The repertoires were released in a freely available public database meant as a resource for research on the immune response to SARS-CoV-2. The sample metadata nearly always contained a de-identified subject ID, COVID-19 status, age in years and sex.

Study-wide conclusions, independent of this receptor: The quantity of clinical and demographic metadata differed by source and by participant and was supplied without curation.

The germline V gene gives CDR1 as SGHRS and CDR2 as YFSETQ. Compared with germline, V lacks 3 bases and J lacks 0 bases; bases without a gene match: 5. Spanning cysteine to phenylalanine, the CDR3 consists of 15 amino acids. Here the CDR3 DNA is all that survives: 45 bases in frame from base 1. This clone came up once. This clone's antigen is unknown. Base quality data are lacking; no much larger clone is found one base away. The collaborating institutions used their own protocols to collect whole blood in K2EDTA tubes. For TCRbeta analysis, collaborator samples were shipped as frozen whole blood, as isolated PBMCs, or as DNA extracted from either sample type. TCRbeta CDR3 regions were amplified from genomic DNA using the immunoSEQ Assay, a bias-controlled multiplex PCR. The paper's data handling went like this. Nucleated cell counts per sample were estimated from amplification of reference gene primers within the assay. Sequence reads were collapsed and filtered to measure the absolute abundance of every unique TCRbeta CDR3 rearrangement. For each sample, productive Simpson clonality was calculated as the square root of Simpson's diversity index over productive rearrangements. TCRdb obtained this table from immuneACCESS and retained in-frame rearrangements with V and J assigned. These tables miss some clones; where compared with another copy, unresolved V genes account for less than half of the shortfall, and the remainder is unexplained. That table furnishes V, J and clone size, whereas the DNA furnished D and trimming. The sample table holds around 120,000 clones, of which 85% to 90% were seen once. The ten largest account for 25% to 35% of the sample.

Sequences were obtained from peripheral blood. The rearranged chain carries TRBV5-1 and TRBJ2-7, with 8 bases aligning to TRBD1. This clonotype originated in a woman aged 70-85 years with acute or convalescent COVID-19. The CDR3 reads CASSSAGTGSYEQYF. The DNA sequence is given as TGCGCCAGCAGCTCAGCCGGGACAGGCTCCTACGAGCAGTACTTC.